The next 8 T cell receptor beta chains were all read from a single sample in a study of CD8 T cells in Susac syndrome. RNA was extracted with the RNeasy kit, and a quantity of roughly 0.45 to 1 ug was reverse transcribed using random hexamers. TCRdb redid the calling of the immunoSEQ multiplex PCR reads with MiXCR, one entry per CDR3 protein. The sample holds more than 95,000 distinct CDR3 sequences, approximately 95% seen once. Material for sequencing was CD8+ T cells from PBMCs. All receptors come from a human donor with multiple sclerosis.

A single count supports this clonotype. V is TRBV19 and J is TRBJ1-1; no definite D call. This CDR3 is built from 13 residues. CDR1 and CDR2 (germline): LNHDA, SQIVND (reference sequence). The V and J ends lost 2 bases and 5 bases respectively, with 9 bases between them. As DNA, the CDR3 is TGTGCCAGTAGTATACACGTCCGGACTGAAGCTTTCTTT. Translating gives CASSIHVRTEAFF. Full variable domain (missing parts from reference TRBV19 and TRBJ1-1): DGGITQSPKYLFRKEGQNVTLSCEQNLNHDAMYWYRQDPGQGLRLIYYSQIVNDFQKGDIAEGYSVSREKKESFPLTVTSAQKNPTAFYLCASSIHVRTEAFFGQGTRLTVV.

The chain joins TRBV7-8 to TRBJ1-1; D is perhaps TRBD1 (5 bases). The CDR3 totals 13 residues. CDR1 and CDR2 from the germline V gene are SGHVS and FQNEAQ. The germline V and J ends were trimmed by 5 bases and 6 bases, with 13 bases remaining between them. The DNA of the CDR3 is TGTGCCAGCAGCCCATCAGGGTCCGCTGAAGCTTTCTTT. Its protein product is CASSPSGSAEAFF.

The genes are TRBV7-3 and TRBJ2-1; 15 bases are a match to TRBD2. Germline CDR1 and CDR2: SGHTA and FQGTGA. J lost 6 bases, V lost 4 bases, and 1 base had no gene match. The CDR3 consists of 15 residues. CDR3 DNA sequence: TGTGCCAGCAGCTGGACTAGCGGGAGGGCCAATGAGCAGTTCTTC. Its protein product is CASSWTSGRANEQFF.

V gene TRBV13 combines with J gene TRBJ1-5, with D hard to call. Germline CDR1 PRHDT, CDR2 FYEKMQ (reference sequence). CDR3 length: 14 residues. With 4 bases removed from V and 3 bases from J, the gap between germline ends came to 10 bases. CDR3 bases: TGTGCCAGCAGCTACGGACGGACCAATCAGCCCCAGCATTTT. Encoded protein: CASSYGRTNQPQHF.

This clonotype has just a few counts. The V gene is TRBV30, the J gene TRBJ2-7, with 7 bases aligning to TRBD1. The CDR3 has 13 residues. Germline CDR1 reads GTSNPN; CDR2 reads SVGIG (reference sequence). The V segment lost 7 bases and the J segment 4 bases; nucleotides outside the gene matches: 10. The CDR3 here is CASNGNRGYEQYF. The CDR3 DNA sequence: TGTGCCTCGAATGGGAACAGGGGTTACGAGCAGTACTTC.

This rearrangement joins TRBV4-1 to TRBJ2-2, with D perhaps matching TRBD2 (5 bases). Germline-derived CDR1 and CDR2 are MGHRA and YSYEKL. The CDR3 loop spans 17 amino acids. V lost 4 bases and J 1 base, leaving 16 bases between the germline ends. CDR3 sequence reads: CASSLDTRRKNTGELFF. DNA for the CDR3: TGCGCCAGCAGCCTAGACACGAGGAGGAAGAACACCGGGGAGCTGTTTTTT.

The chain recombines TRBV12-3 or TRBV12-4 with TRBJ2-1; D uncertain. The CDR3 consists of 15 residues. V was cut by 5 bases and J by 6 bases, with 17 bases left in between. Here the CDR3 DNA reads TGTGCCAGCAGTGAAGCTCGCGTTAGGTTCAATGAGCAGTTCTTC. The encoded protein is CASSEARVRFNEQFF.

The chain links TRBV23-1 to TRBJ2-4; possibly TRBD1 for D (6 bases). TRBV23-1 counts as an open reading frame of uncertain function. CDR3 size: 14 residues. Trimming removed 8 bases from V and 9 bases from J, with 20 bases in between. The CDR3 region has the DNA TGCGCCAGCGGATTACAGGGTTGGCCCTGCATTCAGTACTTC. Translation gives CASGLQGWPCIQYF.